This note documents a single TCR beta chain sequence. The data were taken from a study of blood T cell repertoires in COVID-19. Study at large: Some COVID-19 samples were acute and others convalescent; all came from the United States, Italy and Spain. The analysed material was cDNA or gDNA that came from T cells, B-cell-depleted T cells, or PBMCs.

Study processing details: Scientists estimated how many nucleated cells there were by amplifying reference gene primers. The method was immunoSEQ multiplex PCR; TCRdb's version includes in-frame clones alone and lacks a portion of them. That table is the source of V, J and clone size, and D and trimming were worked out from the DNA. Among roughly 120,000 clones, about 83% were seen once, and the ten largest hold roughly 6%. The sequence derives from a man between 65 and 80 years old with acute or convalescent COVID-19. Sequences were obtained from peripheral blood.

The CDR3 is CASRGVQGSSDGYTF. The CDR3 region has the DNA TGTGCCAGCAGGGGGGTCCAGGGGAGTAGCGATGGCTACACCTTC. The chain employs TRBV6-5 and TRBJ1-2, with D possibly TRBD1 on 6 matching bases. CDR1 MNHEY and CDR2 SVGAGI come from the germline V gene. The CDR3 covers 15 residues. Trimming took off 6 bases at V and 6 bases at J, with 20 bases between the two ends.